This T cell receptor beta chain was observed in a study of T cells in Graves' hyperthyroidism and ophthalmopathy. The CDR3 extends over 13 amino acids. CDR1 SNHLY and CDR2 FYNNEI come from the germline V gene. Hyperthyroidism of Graves' type that showed no ophthalmopathy progression within 18 months was stable. Hyperthyroidism in the patients, aged 18 to 65, was newly diagnosed and under 2 months in duration. Diagnoses used clinical symptoms, serum thyroxine and TRAb, thyroid ultrasound and orbital computed tomography. As regards this clonotype: Antigen specificity is unknown. At one end the junction does not follow the germline gene, possibly because of a read error.

Template material for amplifying TCR beta CDR3 regions consisted of RNA transcripts. HTBI primers were employed in a first-round RT-PCR of the TCR CDR3. Via MiXCR, TCRdb re-called the multiplex PCR reads, giving one row per CDR3 protein. The sample contains 600,000 or so distinct CDR3 sequences, roughly 46% of which appear only once. General observations from the study: Most thyroid clonotypes that were expanded above 0.001 also turned up in blood.

The rearrangement links TRBV2 to TRBJ2-7, with D unresolved. The TCR originated in a woman younger than 30 with Graves' hyperthyroidism. The specimen sequenced was peripheral blood or thyroid tissue (not recorded which). CDR3 DNA sequence: TGTGCCCGCAGCCGCGCCGAGGCGTCCGAGCAGTACTTC. It encodes CARSRAEASEQYF.